The 8 T cell receptor beta chains given below trace back to one sample, sequenced in a study of cytotoxic CD8 clonotypes in ibrutinib-treated CLL. The assay was immunoSEQ multiplex PCR, and TCRdb's table has in-frame clones only and misses some. The sample lists 200,000 or so clones, 60% to 80% occurring once. The sample was PBMCs, taken after 12 months of ibrutinib treatment. All receptors derive from a human donor with chronic lymphocytic leukemia.

This clone was seen once. V is TRBV10-3 and J is TRBJ2-3; D not certain. The CDR3 contains 15 residues. The V gene lost 2 bases and the J gene lost 2 bases, with 11 bases spanning the gap. Germline V gene lookup returns CDR1 ENHRY and CDR2 SYGVKD. CDR3 DNA sequence: TGTGCCATCAGTGAGCAACAGTGGTACACAGATACGCAGTATTTT. Translating it yields CAISEQQWYTDTQYF.

The chain is built from TRBV19 and TRBJ1-1; D is possibly TRBD1 (6 bases). The V end lost 6 bases, the J end lost 3 bases, and 17 bases lay between the germline ends. CDR1 LNHDA and CDR2 SQIVND come from the germline V gene (reference sequence). This CDR3 has 15 residues. The CDR3 DNA is TGTGCCAGTAGGACCCGGGGGGCCATCGACACTGAAGCTTTCTTT. Amino acids: CASRTRGAIDTEAFF.

The CDR3 DNA follows: TGTGCCAGCAGCTCCGGACTAGCGGGAGTGAGTCAGTACTTC. This translates into CASSSGLAGVSQYF. J is TRBJ2-7 and V is TRBV13; 13 bases map to TRBD2. V dropped 4 bases and J dropped 10; count of bases not matched to a gene: 7. CDR3 length equals 14 residues. Germline V CDR1 and CDR2: PRHDT, FYEKMQ (reference sequence).

This clone was observed a handful of times. The chain carries TRBV7-9 and TRBJ1-1; unclear D gene. This CDR3 is 13 amino acids long. Germline values: CDR1 SEHNR, CDR2 FQNEAQ (reference sequence). Trimming cost V 3 bases and J 3 bases, with 8 bases left between them. CDR3 protein: CASSFNPDTEAFF. The CDR3 DNA reads as TGTGCCAGCAGCTTCAATCCTGACACTGAAGCTTTCTTT.

This clone turned up a few times. The rearrangement uses TRBV5-6 and TRBJ1-2; D remains unclear. This CDR3 spans 15 amino acids. CDR1 is SGHDT and CDR2 is YYEEEE in the germline V gene. The V end was cut by 0 bases, the J end by 0 bases, with 9 bases between. The CDR3 spells CASSLAVSANYGYTF. DNA for the CDR3: TGTGCCAGCAGCTTGGCCGTCAGTGCTAACTATGGCTACACCTTC.

V and J are TRBV6-5 and TRBJ2-1; TRBD2 might be the D (6 bases). Germline CDR1 reads MNHEY; CDR2 reads SVGAGI. CDR3 length: 12 amino acids. The V end lost 2 bases, the J end lost 11 bases, and 10 bases lay between the germline ends. CDR3 in amino acids: CASSYGRGKQFF. The CDR3 coding sequence is TGTGCCAGCAGTTACGGGCGGGGTAAGCAGTTCTTC.

The chain uses TRBV4-1 and TRBJ1-1; TRBD1 aligns across 10 bases. This CDR3 comprises 15 residues. In germline, CDR1 is MGHRA, CDR2 YSYEKL. With V trimmed by 1 base and J by 5 bases, 4 bases remained unmatched. The CDR3: CASSQAGQGLTEAFF. CDR3 DNA sequence: TGCGCCAGCAGCCAAGCGGGACAGGGGTTAACTGAAGCTTTCTTT.

The chain uses TRBV4-2 and TRBJ2-1, with D perhaps given as TRBD1 or TRBD2 (5 bases each). Germline loops: CDR1 LGHNA, CDR2 YNFKEQ. The V end lost 5 bases, the J end lost 8 bases, and 19 bases lay between the germline ends. CDR3 length: 15 amino acids. DNA for the CDR3: TGTGCCAGCAGCAAAGGGGACGGACCCACGGATGAGCAGTTCTTC. Translated, it gives CASSKGDGPTDEQFF.